The entry below gives a single T cell receptor beta chain sequence along with its context. The target antigen is unknown. The entry originates in a study of graft-versus-host responses after intestinal transplantation. Looking at the study overall: Multivisceral, liver-intestinal, or isolated intestinal transplants were received by the recipients. Findings and caveats of the study: HvG clone declines early post-transplant were associated with peak circulating GvH levels. Present in recipient marrow, GvH clones included some that appeared first in ileum or blood.

Between the trimmed V and J ends, which lost 5 bases and 5 bases, there was a span of 25 bases. The CDR3 has 17 amino acids. CDR1 and CDR2 from the germline V gene are ENHRY and SYGVKD. Data came from immunoSEQ multiplex PCR; TCRdb stores just in-frame clones and leaves some out. The data hold 80,000 to 100,000 clones, with 75% to 90% observed a single time. The sequence came from a human donor who received an intestinal transplant. The sequencing here drew on unstimulated CD8+ T cells sorted from spleen or lymph node cells, taken before intestinal transplant. The rearrangement joins TRBV10-3 to TRBJ2-7; D may correspond to TRBD1 or TRBD2 (6 bases each). The CDR3 loop reads CAISRPPMGGSSNEQYF. The CDR3 coding sequence is TGTGCCATCAGTCGACCTCCCATGGGGGGCTCAAGTAACGAGCAGTACTTC.